This T cell receptor beta chain was recorded in a study of prognosis after radiotherapy for stage I lung cancer. Study-level information: SBRT spanned 3 to 5 fractions, reaching a biologically effective dose of at least 100 Gy.

Two-round multiplex PCR, the amplification method, yielded TCR beta CDR3 from genomic DNA. Primers specific to each TRBV and TRBJ gene were used in first-round PCR. TCRdb itself ran the multiplex PCR reads through MiXCR, one entry per CDR3 protein. The data contain about 15,000 distinct CDR3 sequences, around 41% of them seen just once; the ten biggest clones take up 35% to 50%. Trimming left V 6 bases short and J 7 bases short, with 18 bases between. The CDR3 extends over 14 amino acids. Sequencing used PBMCs, obtained before or after stereotactic body radiation therapy (not recorded which). The J gene is TRBJ1-2, the V gene TRBV12-3 or TRBV12-4; perhaps TRBD1 as D (6 bases). The TCR originated in a donor over 45 with non-small cell lung cancer. CDR3 in amino acids: CASRMPARGIGYTF. The CDR3 coding sequence is TGTGCCAGCAGGATGCCGGCCAGGGGAATTGGCTACACCTTC.